This T cell receptor (beta chain) was retrieved from a study of T cell responses to AZD1222 COVID-19 vaccine. Turning to this clone: Its antigen is unknown.

Libraries were prepared by immunoSEQ multiplex PCR; TCRdb keeps only in-frame clonotypes and omits some of them. The sample holds 120,000 to 150,000 clones, about 91% seen once. Overall study findings and caveats: Donors were largely white British and mainly female; clonal diversity was possibly underestimated.

This clonotype was obtained from an adult in good health. Specimen: peripheral blood, collected on day 0 of AZD1222 vaccination.

The CDR3 loop reads CATNSGGSYNEQFF. DNA of the CDR3: TGTGCCACCAATAGCGGGGGCTCCTACAATGAGCAGTTCTTC. The rearrangement uses TRBV19 and TRBJ2-1; 9 bases map to TRBD2. This CDR3 has 14 amino acids. Trimming at V came to 10 bases and at J to 0 bases, leaving 4 bases not matched to a gene. Germline V CDR1 and CDR2: LNHDA, SQIVND (reference sequence). The full variable domain, rest sourced from reference TRBV19 and TRBJ2-1, is DGGITQSPKYLFRKEGQNVTLSCEQNLNHDAMYWYRQDPGQGLRLIYYSQIVNDFQKGDIAEGYSVSREKKESFPLTVTSAQKNPTAFYLCATNSGGSYNEQFFGPGTRLTVL.